The text below deals with one TCR beta chain. Its target is not known. CDR1 is SGHVS, CDR2 FNYEAQ, per germline. This CDR3 contains 15 residues. V trimming: 1 base; J trimming: 2 bases; junction bases outside the gene matches: 5. The record originates from a study of T-cell memory formation after mild COVID-19. Overall study: Across donors, TCR clusters were largely donor specific.

Study findings and constraints: A second wave of clones peaked on day 37, and their SARS-CoV-2 specificity went unconfirmed. CD4/CD8 balance characterized clones contracting day 15 to 85, and CD4+ skew characterized later expanders.

From 5'RACE with constant-segment primers came TCR alpha and TCR beta cDNA libraries that carried sample barcodes and UMIs. One entry per CDR3 protein results from TCRdb running MiXCR on the 5' RACE reads. The table shows around 200,000 distinct CDR3 sequences, with 20% to 25% occurring only once. V and J are TRBV7-6 and TRBJ2-7; 7 bases match TRBD2. Input material: PBMCs or a T cell subset sorted from them (not recorded which). The TCR sequence derives from an adult woman who had mild COVID-19 (a few samples of this study predate the infection). Cell type and time point are not known. The CDR3, as DNA: TGTGCCAGCAGCTTAGAGGGAGGGACTACCTACGAGCAGTACTTC. Residues: CASSLEGGTTYEQYF. The full variable domain, rest sourced from reference TRBV7-6 and TRBJ2-7, is GAGVSQSPRYKVTKRGQDVALRCDPISGHVSLYWYRQALGQGPEFLTYFNYEAQQDKSGLPNDRFSAERPEGSISTLTIQRTEQRDSAMYRCASSLEGGTTYEQYFGPGTRLTVT.